What follows is one T cell receptor (beta chain) and its context. Its antigen is not identified. V dropped 5 bases and J dropped 2 bases, with 18 bases sitting between them. From germline, CDR1 is SGHAT and CDR2 FQDESV (reference sequence). The CDR3 has 16 residues. Some clones are missing from TCRdb's copy, which holds only in-frame ones; the method was immunoSEQ multiplex PCR. The data contain some 30,000 clones, 75% to 85% of them singletons. The data originate from a study of radiotherapy plus CTLA-4 blockade in lung cancer. The wider study: Of the patients, about 18% showed objective responses and under 40% attained disease control.

Study outcomes and limitations: Interferon-beta, together with early blood T cell clone dynamics, reportedly best predicted response. There was expansion of tumor-derived TCR clones in blood after radiotherapy plus ipilimumab.

The V gene is TRBV11-1, the J gene TRBJ1-2; tentatively, D is TRBD1 (5 bases). This clonotype was obtained from a human donor with non-small cell lung cancer that progressed on radiotherapy plus ipilimumab. The material sequenced was peripheral blood, taken from a patient treated with radiotherapy plus ipilimumab. The CDR3 nucleotides read TGTGCCAGCAGCCCCTCCCGGGGGGGATGGAACTATGGCTACACCTTC. Translation: CASSPSRGGWNYGYTF.